This T cell receptor (beta chain) appears in the sequencing data of a study of cytomegalovirus exposure and HLA in healthy donors. Study-wide findings and caveats: Researchers catalogued 150 or so TCR beta chains as cytomegalovirus-associated. As a later analysis showed, several of the most significant clusters appeared to be linked to common viral pathogens. With later analysis, a missense DCLRE1C variant became linked to TCR beta V- and J-gene trimming. By HLA locus, TCR association rates varied in a later analysis, with DRB1 showing the most and HLA-C the fewest.

The PCR made use of 60 Vbeta and 13 Jbeta primers. Clones were read by immunoSEQ multiplex PCR, and TCRdb kept only the in-frame ones, dropping some. The data hold about 130,000 clones, with over 60% observed a single time. To note about this clone: Its specificity is unknown.

The germline V gene encodes CDR1 SNHLY and CDR2 FYNNEI. V dropped 1 base and J dropped 4 bases, with 14 bases sitting between them. The CDR3 is made up of 15 amino acids. The sequence derives from a male donor in good health and CMV-seropositive. The sequenced material came from PBMCs. The V call is TRBV2, the J call TRBJ2-7; tentative D call: TRBD2 (5 bases). The CDR3, as DNA: TGTGCCAGCAGTGAAGGTAATGAGCGGAGGTACGAGCAGTACTTC. It translates to CASSEGNERRYEQYF.